A single sample gave rise to the 17 T cell receptor beta chains below, sequenced in a study of regulatory and conventional T cells in breast cancer. TCRdb re-analysed the PCR reads in MiXCR, keeping a single row per CDR3 protein. The profile shows some 16,000 distinct CDR3 sequences, 32% of them singletons. Material: conventional T cells from blood. These receptors were taken from a female donor in good health.

The chain employs TRBV20-1 and TRBJ2-1; 8 bases are shared with TRBD2. The germline V gene encodes CDR1 DFQATT and CDR2 SNEGSKA (reference sequence). The CDR3 has 15 residues. The junction had 9 bases not matched to a gene; V was cut back by 0 bases and J by 8 bases. CDR3 region: CSARDLVAGWDEQFF. The CDR3 DNA follows: TGCAGTGCTAGAGATCTGGTAGCGGGGTGGGATGAGCAGTTCTTC.

The chain joins TRBV6-5 to TRBJ2-1; 10 nucleotides line up with TRBD1. The CDR3 spans 12 residues. J was trimmed by 9 bases and V by 9 bases; bases with no gene match: 5. Germline V lookup: CDR1 MNHEY, CDR2 SVGAGI. CDR3 protein: CASRQGAREQFF. Written as DNA, the CDR3 is TGTGCCAGTAGACAGGGGGCGCGTGAGCAGTTCTTC.

In the case of this clonotype: A much larger clonotype is one base distant, so this may be a read error. The J gene is TRBJ1-2, the V gene TRBV7-2, with 8 bases fitting TRBD1. The CDR3 runs 16 residues. From germline, CDR1 is SGHTA and CDR2 FQGNSA. CDR3 amino acids: CASSPGQGGINYGHTF. In DNA form, the CDR3 reads TGTGCCAGCAGTCCTGGACAGGGTGGGATTAACTATGGCCACACCTTC.

This clonotype was detected only a few times. The CDR3 region has the DNA TGTGCCAGCAACGACGGGCGGGGGGGACAATACGAGCAGTACTTC. This codes for CASNDGRGGQYEQYF. The chain uses TRBV7-9 and TRBJ2-7, with TRBD2 matching over 9 bases. The CDR3 is made up of 15 amino acids. Per germline, CDR1 SEHNR and CDR2 FQNEAQ (reference sequence). Losses at the gene ends were 7 bases for V and 4 bases for J; bases not matched to a gene: 11. The full variable domain, its missing parts supplied by reference TRBV7-9 and TRBJ2-7, is DTGVSQNPRHKITKRGQNVTFRCDPISEHNRLYWYRQTLGQGPEFLTYFQNEAQLEKSRLLSDRFSAERPKGSFSTLEIQRTEQGDSAMYLCASNDGRGGQYEQYFGPGTRLTVT.

The genes are TRBV19 and TRBJ2-1; 9 bases agree with TRBD1. Germline V lookup: CDR1 LNHDA, CDR2 SQIVND (reference sequence). The CDR3 has 15 residues. Germline trimming cut 5 bases from V and 3 bases from J; bases unmatched to any gene: 5. The CDR3 is CASSETGGFYNEQFF. Written as DNA, the CDR3 is TGTGCCAGTAGTGAGACAGGGGGGTTCTACAATGAGCAGTTCTTC.

The genes are TRBV19 and TRBJ2-1; 10 bases align to TRBD2. Germline V gene data show CDR1 as LNHDA and CDR2 as SQIVND (reference sequence). The CDR3 is 15 residues long. The ends lost 10 bases at V and 9 bases at J; junction bases unmatched: 15. This chain's CDR3 is CATTKTSGATVEQFF. The CDR3 DNA reads TGTGCCACTACTAAAACTAGCGGGGCTACGGTTGAGCAGTTCTTC.

There are a few counts of this clonotype. This chain links TRBV29-1 with TRBJ2-2, with unresolved D. There are 12 residues in the CDR3. The germline gives CDR1 SQVTM, CDR2 ANQGSEA. The germline V and J ends were trimmed by 7 bases and 0 bases, with 6 bases remaining between them. In DNA form, the CDR3 reads TGCAGCGCTAGGGCGAACACCGGGGAGCTGTTTTTT. It specifies CSARANTGELFF.

This clonotype is termed medium-sized (0.01 to 0.1%). The chain employs TRBV6-1 and TRBJ1-1, with D maybe TRBD1 (6 bases). The germline CDR1 and CDR2 sequences are MNHNS and SASEGT. The ends were cut back, 5 bases at V and 8 bases at J, with 18 bases in the middle. The CDR3 sequence is 14 residues long. Here the CDR3 reads CASSPGGGRAEAFF. DNA of the CDR3: TGTGCCAGCAGTCCTGGGGGCGGGCGGGCCGAAGCTTTCTTT.

The rearrangement uses TRBV4-2 and TRBJ2-2, with D perhaps matching TRBD1 or TRBD2 (5 bases each). The length of the CDR3 is 13 residues. Trimming shortened V by 10 bases and J by 4 bases, and 13 bases separated the two germline ends. CDR1 LGHNA and CDR2 YNFKEQ come from the germline V gene. The CDR3 DNA reads TGTGCCATAGAAAAGGGGAGCACCGGGGAGCTGTTTTTT. The encoded protein is CAIEKGSTGELFF.

This clonotype appeared a few times. The chain joins TRBV4-2 to TRBJ2-1, with TRBD2 matching over 9 bases. The CDR3 spans 14 residues. The V gene end was trimmed by 5 bases and the J gene end by 4 bases; junction bases not matched to a gene: 3. CDR1 LGHNA and CDR2 YNFKEQ come from the germline V gene. The CDR3 DNA is TGTGCCAGCAGCGGGCGGGGGGGTTACAATGAGCAGTTCTTC. Residues: CASSGRGGYNEQFF.

This clonotype was counted ten times or more. The CDR3, as DNA: TGTGCCAGCAGTTACCCTGGACAGGGGAGCAATCAGCCCCAGCATTTT. Its protein product is CASSYPGQGSNQPQHF. The genes are TRBV6-2 or TRBV6-3 and TRBJ1-5; 9 bases are shared with TRBD1. The V gene end was trimmed by 2 bases and the J gene end by 1 base; junction bases not matched to a gene: 3. CDR3 length equals 16 residues. CDR1 is MNHEY, CDR2 SVGEGT, per germline.

In this sample, this clonotype turned up a few times. This sequence joins TRBV3-1 and TRBJ2-5; perhaps TRBD1 as D (5 bases). There are 13 residues in the CDR3. Per the germline V gene, CDR1 is LGHDT and CDR2 is YNNKEL (reference sequence). V gave up 8 bases and J gave up 4 bases, with 14 bases separating them. Here the CDR3 reads CASGYRLRETQYF. The CDR3 nucleotides read TGTGCCAGCGGATACAGGTTAAGAGAGACCCAGTACTTC.

There are a few counts of this clonotype. The gene calls are TRBV28 and TRBJ1-1; 7 bases line up with TRBD1. The CDR3 runs 14 residues. V trimming: 7 bases; J trimming: 2 bases; junction bases outside the gene matches: 7. Germline CDR1 and CDR2: MDHEN and SYDVKM. CDR3 sequence reads: CASKMGQRNTEAFF. For the CDR3, the DNA is TGTGCCAGCAAAATGGGACAGAGAAACACTGAAGCTTTCTTT.

The CDR3 sequence: CASSPDRVGNQPQHF. CDR3 nucleotide sequence: TGTGCCAGCAGCCCGGACAGAGTAGGCAATCAGCCCCAGCATTTT. The chain employs TRBV7-9 and TRBJ1-5, with D possibly matching TRBD1 (6 bases). Trimming shortened V by 5 bases and J by 2 bases, and 13 bases separated the two germline ends. From germline, CDR1 is SEHNR and CDR2 FQNEAQ (reference sequence). This CDR3 is built from 15 residues.

This clonotype was counted between two and nine times. V usage is TRBV2 and J usage is TRBJ2-1; D might be TRBD2 (5 bases). Trimming removed 6 bases from V and 8 bases from J, with 23 bases in between. The CDR3 length is 16 residues. Germline CDR1 SNHLY, CDR2 FYNNEI. This chain's CDR3 is CASRSASLLFNDEQFF. The DNA for the CDR3 is TGTGCCAGCAGAAGCGCTAGCCTACTTTTCAACGATGAGCAGTTCTTC.

This clonotype was counted only a few times. The rearrangement uses TRBV29-1 and TRBJ2-2; no clear D. This CDR3 has 14 residues. In germline, CDR1 is SQVTM, CDR2 ANQGSEA. Trimming removed 7 bases from V and 0 bases from J, with 12 bases in between. The CDR3 DNA follows: TGCAGCGGAAGAGGCTTCGCGAACACCGGGGAGCTGTTTTTT. Translation gives CSGRGFANTGELFF.

There are many counts of this clonotype. This rearrangement joins TRBV7-9 to TRBJ1-4; no reliable D call. V gave up 5 bases and J gave up 8 bases, with 15 bases separating them. CDR1 and CDR2 (germline): SEHNR, FQNEAQ (reference sequence). The CDR3 is made up of 14 amino acids. The CDR3 DNA follows: TGTGCCAGCAGCCCAAACAGTGGTGGCGAAAAACTGTTTTTT. This gives the protein CASSPNSGGEKLFF.